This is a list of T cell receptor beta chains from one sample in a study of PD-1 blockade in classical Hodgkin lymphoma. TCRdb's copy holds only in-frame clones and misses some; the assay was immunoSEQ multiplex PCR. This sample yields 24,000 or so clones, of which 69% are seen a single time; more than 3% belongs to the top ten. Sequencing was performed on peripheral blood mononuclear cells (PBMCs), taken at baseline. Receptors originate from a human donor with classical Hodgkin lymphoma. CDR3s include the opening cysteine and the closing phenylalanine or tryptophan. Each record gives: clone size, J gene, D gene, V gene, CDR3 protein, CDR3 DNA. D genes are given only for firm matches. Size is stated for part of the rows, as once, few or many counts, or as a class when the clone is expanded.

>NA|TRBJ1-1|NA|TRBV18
CASSPTEDLSAEAFF
TGTGCCAGCTCACCGACCGAGGACCTTAGCGCTGAAGCTTTCTTT
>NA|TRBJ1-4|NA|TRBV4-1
CASSDQPINEKLFF
TGCGCCAGCAGCGACCAGCCAATTAATGAAAAACTGTTTTTT
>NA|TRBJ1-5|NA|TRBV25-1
CASSEYRTGTQHF
TGTGCCAGCAGTGAATATCGAACAGGGACCCAGCATTTT
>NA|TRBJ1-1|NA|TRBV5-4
CASSSGRRAEAFF
TGTGCCAGCAGCTCGGGCCGACGGGCCGAAGCTTTCTTT
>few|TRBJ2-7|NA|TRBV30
CAWRSFGSYEQYF
TGTGCCTGGAGAAGTTTCGGATCCTACGAGCAGTACTTC
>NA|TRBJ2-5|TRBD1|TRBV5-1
CASSLTSDRVKETQYF
TGCGCCAGCAGCTTGACCTCGGACAGGGTGAAAGAGACCCAGTACTTC
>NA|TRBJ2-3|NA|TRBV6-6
CASSYGYTDTQYF
TGTGCCAGCAGTTACGGATACACAGATACGCAGTATTTT
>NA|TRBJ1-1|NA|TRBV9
CASRQITEAFF
TGTGCCAGCAGACAGATTACTGAAGCTTTCTTT
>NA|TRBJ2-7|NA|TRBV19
CASSIADGRLYEQYF
TGTGCCAGTAGTATAGCCGACGGGCGTCTCTACGAGCAGTACTTC
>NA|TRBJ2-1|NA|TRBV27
CASSLIGNEQFF
TGTGCCAGCAGTTTAATTGGCAATGAGCAGTTCTTC
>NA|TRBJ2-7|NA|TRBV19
CASSNSRDTTPYEQYF
TGTGCCAGTAGTAATAGTAGGGACACCACACCCTACGAGCAGTACTTC
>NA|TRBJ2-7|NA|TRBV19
CASSPAYSYEQYF
TGTGCCAGTAGTCCCGCGTACTCCTACGAGCAGTACTTC
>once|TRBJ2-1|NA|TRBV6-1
CASSDPGFSYNEQFF
TGTGCCAGCAGTGACCCCGGGTTCTCCTACAATGAGCAGTTCTTC
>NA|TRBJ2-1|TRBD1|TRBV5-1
CASSRTGSGNEQFF
TGCGCCAGCAGCAGGACAGGGAGTGGCAATGAGCAGTTCTTC
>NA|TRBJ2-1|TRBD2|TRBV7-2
CASSRPGGPYNEQFF
TGTGCCAGCAGCCGCCCGGGGGGGCCCTACAATGAGCAGTTCTTC
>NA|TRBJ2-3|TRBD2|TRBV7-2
CASSLTSGGAGGTDTQYF
TGTGCCAGCAGCCTAACTAGCGGGGGGGCCGGGGGGACAGATACGCAGTATTTT
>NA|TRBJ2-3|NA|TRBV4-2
CASSPGYTDTQYF
TGTGCCAGCAGCCCCGGGTACACAGATACGCAGTATTTT
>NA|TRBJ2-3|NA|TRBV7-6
CASSLRLAGMGTDTQYF
TGTGCCAGCAGCTTAAGGTTGGCGGGGATGGGGACAGATACGCAGTATTTT
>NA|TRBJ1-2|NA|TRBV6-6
CASSDSLIYGYTF
TGTGCCAGCAGTGACAGCTTAATCTATGGCTACACCTTC
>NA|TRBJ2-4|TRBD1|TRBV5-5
CASSSVVRDRVTKNIQYF
TGTGCCAGCAGCTCGGTGGTTCGGGACAGGGTAACCAAAAACATTCAGTACTTC
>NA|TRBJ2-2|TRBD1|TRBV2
CASRGGFNTGELFF
TGTGCCAGCAGAGGGGGCTTTAACACCGGGGAGCTGTTTTTT
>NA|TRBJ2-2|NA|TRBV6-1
CASSVFDTGELFF
TGTGCCAGCAGTGTGTTCGACACCGGGGAGCTGTTTTTT
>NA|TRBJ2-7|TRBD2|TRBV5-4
CASRLQSGDYYEQYF
TGTGCCAGCAGGCTACAGAGCGGGGATTACTACGAGCAGTACTTC
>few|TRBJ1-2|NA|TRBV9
CASSVMRFYGYTF
TGTGCCAGCAGCGTAATGAGATTTTATGGCTACACCTTC
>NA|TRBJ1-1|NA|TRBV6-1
CASTRTAHTEAFF
TGTGCCAGTACTCGGACGGCTCACACTGAAGCTTTCTTT
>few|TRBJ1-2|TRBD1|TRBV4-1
CASSQVGTGRYYGYTF
TGCGCCAGCAGCCAAGTGGGGACAGGGCGCTACTATGGCTACACCTTC
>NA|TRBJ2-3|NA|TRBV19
CASSIGGISDTQYF
TGTGCCAGTAGTATTGGTGGGATTTCAGATACGCAGTATTTT
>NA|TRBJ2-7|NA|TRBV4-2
CASSQGVGAESTYEQYF
TGTGCCAGCAGCCAAGGGGTTGGGGCAGAATCTACCTACGAGCAGTACTTC
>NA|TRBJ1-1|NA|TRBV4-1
CASSQDWRAFF
TGCGCCAGCAGCCAAGATTGGCGGGCTTTCTTT
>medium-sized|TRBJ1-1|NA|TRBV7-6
CASSLARGVYTEAFF
TGTGCCAGCAGCTTAGCGCGGGGGGTTTACACTGAAGCTTTCTTT
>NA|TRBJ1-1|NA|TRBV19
CASSIGQGFVSEAFF
TGTGCCAGTAGTATAGGTCAGGGGTTCGTCAGTGAAGCTTTCTTT
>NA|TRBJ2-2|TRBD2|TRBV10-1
CASGRGSGELFF
TGCGCCAGCGGGAGGGGCTCCGGGGAGCTGTTTTTT
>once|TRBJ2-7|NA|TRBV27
CASSFTRGHLEDEQYF
TGTGCCAGCAGTTTTACCCGGGGACACTTAGAGGACGAGCAGTACTTC
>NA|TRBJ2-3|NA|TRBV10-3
CAISDTSPGTDTQYF
TGTGCCATCAGTGATACTAGTCCAGGCACAGATACGCAGTATTTT
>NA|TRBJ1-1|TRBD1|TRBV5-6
CASNPTGFPEAFF
TGTGCCAGCAACCCGACAGGGTTCCCTGAAGCTTTCTTT
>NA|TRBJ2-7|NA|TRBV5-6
CASSLSGTFLFEQYF
TGTGCCAGCAGCTTGTCCGGGACTTTCCTCTTCGAGCAGTACTTC
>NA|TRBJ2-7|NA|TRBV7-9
CASSPLRGLEDSYEQYF
TGTGCCAGCAGCCCCCTCCGGGGGCTGGAGGACTCCTACGAGCAGTACTTC
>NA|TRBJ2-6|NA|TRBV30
CASGRSGANVLTF
TGTGCCTCGGGGCGCTCTGGGGCCAACGTCCTGACTTTC
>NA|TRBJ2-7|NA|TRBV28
CASRTPYYEQYF
TGTGCCAGCAGGACCCCCTACTACGAGCAGTACTTC
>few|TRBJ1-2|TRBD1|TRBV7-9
CASSLYPLGQGYGYTF
TGTGCCAGCAGCTTATATCCCCTGGGACAGGGATATGGCTACACCTTC
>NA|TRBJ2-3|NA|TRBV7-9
CASSLLGGSADTQYF
TGTGCCAGCAGCTTATTAGGGGGGAGTGCAGATACGCAGTATTTT
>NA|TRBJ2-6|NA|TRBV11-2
CASSLRSPGANVLTF
TGTGCCAGCAGCTTGCGCAGTCCTGGGGCCAACGTCCTGACTTTC
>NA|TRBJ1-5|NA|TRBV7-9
CASSLGVNQPQHF
TGTGCCAGCAGCTTAGGGGTTAATCAGCCCCAGCATTTT
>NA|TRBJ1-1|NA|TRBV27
CASSLFGRVNTEAFF
TGTGCCAGCAGTTTATTCGGCCGGGTGAACACTGAAGCTTTCTTT
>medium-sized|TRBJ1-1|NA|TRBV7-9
CASSLALNTEAFF
TGTGCCAGCAGCTTAGCATTGAACACTGAAGCTTTCTTT
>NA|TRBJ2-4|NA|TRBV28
CASRPLRETKNIQYF
TGTGCCAGCAGGCCGCTCAGGGAAACCAAAAACATTCAGTACTTC